These T cell receptor beta chains were read from a single sample in a study of T-cell memory formation after mild COVID-19. One entry per CDR3 protein results from TCRdb running MiXCR on the 5' RACE reads. Of 220,000 or so distinct CDR3 sequences listed, around 9.5% are singletons. Sequencing was done on a sample of PBMCs or a T cell subset sorted from them (not recorded which). These receptors all come from a man between 18 and 35 years old who had mild COVID-19 (a few samples of this study predate the infection). Cell type and time point are not known. The CDR3 runs from the conserved cysteine through the conserved F or W. The D gene is left open where the match is weak. For some rows the clone size is stated as once, few or many, or as a class when expanded; others skip it.

clone size	V gene	D gene	J gene	CDR3 DNA	CDR3 protein
.	TRBV7-9	.	TRBJ2-3	TGTGCCAACGCCCGTGGGGATACAGATACGCAGTATTTT	CANARGDTDTQYF
.	TRBV7-9	.	TRBJ1-2	TGTGCCAGCAGCTTAAACCCAATTGGGGATGGCTACACCTTC	CASSLNPIGDGYTF
many	TRBV5-1	.	TRBJ2-5	TGCGCCAGCAGTCAGCTTACAAGGGCCCAGAAGACCCAGTACTTC	CASSQLTRAQKTQYF
.	TRBV14	.	TRBJ2-2	TGTGCCAGCAGCCAAGGGGTCACCGGGGAGCTGTTTTTT	CASSQGVTGELFF
few	TRBV5-1	TRBD2	TRBJ2-3	TGCGCCAGCAGCTTGGCCGGACTAGCTAACACAGATACGCAGTATTTT	CASSLAGLANTDTQYF
many	TRBV10-3	.	TRBJ2-3	TGTGCCATCAGTGAAGGGACTTCAGATACGCAGTATTTT	CAISEGTSDTQYF
.	TRBV12-3/TRBV12-4	TRBD1	TRBJ2-3	TGTGCCAGCAGACGACAGGGGGCTGTAGATACGCAGTATTTT	CASRRQGAVDTQYF
many	TRBV30	TRBD1	TRBJ2-7	TGTGCCTGGGCTGGGACAGGGACCTACGAGCAGTACTTC	CAWAGTGTYEQYF
many	TRBV12-3/TRBV12-4	.	TRBJ2-5	TGTGCCAGCAGCCAGGGAGATCAAGAGACCCAGTACTTC	CASSQGDQETQYF
many	TRBV27	TRBD2	TRBJ2-2	TGTGCCAGCAAAAGACTAGCGGGGAACACCGGGGAGCTGTTTTTT	CASKRLAGNTGELFF
many	TRBV7-9	.	TRBJ2-3	TGTGCCAGCAACCCCGGGGACGGGGGCCGGGCAGATACGCAGTATTTT	CASNPGDGGRADTQYF
.	TRBV7-2	.	TRBJ2-5	TGTGCCAGCAGCTTCTATAGTGAGACCCAGTACTTC	CASSFYSETQYF
few	TRBV20-1	TRBD2	TRBJ2-3	TGCAGTGCTAGAGGGGGGGAGGGTACGCAGTATTTT	CSARGGEGTQYF
few	TRBV20-1	.	TRBJ2-7	TGCAGTGCTAGAGGGACCCGCGTAGGCGACGAGCAGTACTTC	CSARGTRVGDEQYF
.	TRBV4-1	.	TRBJ2-7	TGCGCCAGCAGCCAGCCCCGGGGGGAGCAGTACTTC	CASSQPRGEQYF
few	TRBV6-5	.	TRBJ2-5	TGTGCCAGCAGCCGCTTCGGAACTCAAGAGACCCAGTACTTC	CASSRFGTQETQYF
.	TRBV18	.	TRBJ2-7	TGTGCCAGCTCCCCAGGACCGCCCCTCTCCTACGAGCAGTACTTC	CASSPGPPLSYEQYF
few	TRBV4-3	.	TRBJ1-1	TGCGCCAGCAGCCAACTATCTCCCTCCTCAGGGATAGCTTTCTTT	CASSQLSPSSGIAFF
.	TRBV12-5	.	TRBJ1-2	TGTGCTAGTGGTTTAAGCAGGGTCCATGGCTACACCTTC	CASGLSRVHGYTF
few	TRBV9	TRBD2	TRBJ2-2	TGTGCCAGCAGGGCGACTAGCGGAAACACCGGGGAGCTGTTTTTT	CASRATSGNTGELFF
many	TRBV3-1	TRBD2	TRBJ2-2	TGTGCCAGCAGCCAGACCACTAGCGGGGGAAACACCGGGGAGCTGTTTTTT	CASSQTTSGGNTGELFF
few	TRBV11-2	.	TRBJ2-3	TGTGCCAGCAGCCTCCCCACAGATACGCAGTATTTT	CASSLPTDTQYF
.	TRBV3-1	TRBD2	TRBJ2-2	TGTGCCAGCAGCCAAGAAGCCGGGACTAGCGCCGGGGAGCTGTTTTTT	CASSQEAGTSAGELFF
.	TRBV5-1	.	TRBJ2-6	TGCGCCAGCAGGCATCTATCCTCTGGGGCCAACGTCCTGACTTTC	CASRHLSSGANVLTF
.	TRBV5-1	TRBD2	TRBJ2-1	TGCGCCAGCAGCTTTGCCGCTAGCGGGGTCTCCTACAATGAGCAGTTCTTC	CASSFAASGVSYNEQFF
many	TRBV20-1	.	TRBJ1-2	TGCAGTGCTAGAGAGGGGTCAGCTAACTATGGCTACACCTTC	CSAREGSANYGYTF
.	TRBV12-3/TRBV12-4	TRBD2	TRBJ2-1	TGTGCCAGCAGTTTAAGCGGGGGCTACAATGAGCAGTTCTTC	CASSLSGGYNEQFF
.	TRBV28	.	TRBJ1-5	TGTGCCAGCAACAGAGAACCTCAAAATCAGCCCCAGCATTTT	CASNREPQNQPQHF
.	TRBV4-3	TRBD2	TRBJ2-5	TGCGCCAGCAGCCAACAGGGACTAGCGGGGGCGTCTGGGACCCAGTACTTC	CASSQQGLAGASGTQYF
many	TRBV12-3/TRBV12-4	.	TRBJ2-7	TGTGCCAGCAGTTTTAGTGGGTTCTCCTCCTACGAGCAGTACTTC	CASSFSGFSSYEQYF
.	TRBV15	TRBD1	TRBJ2-3	TGTGCCACCAGCAGACAGGGGGCGCGAGATACGCAGTATTTT	CATSRQGARDTQYF
few	TRBV7-8	.	TRBJ2-1	TGTGCCAGCAGCTACATCGGGACCCAGTACAATGAGCAGTTCTTC	CASSYIGTQYNEQFF
few	TRBV20-1	TRBD1	TRBJ1-2	TGCAGTGCTAGAGGGGGGACAGGGAATGAGGGCGATGGCTACACCTTC	CSARGGTGNEGDGYTF
few	TRBV19	.	TRBJ2-6	TGTGCCACCCACCCTAGGGGCTCTGGGGCCAACGTCCTGACTTTC	CATHPRGSGANVLTF
few	TRBV7-3	TRBD1	TRBJ2-1	TGTGCCAGCAGCTGGGACAGGGCCAACTACAATGAGCAGTTCTTC	CASSWDRANYNEQFF
few	TRBV20-1	.	TRBJ1-5	TGCAGTGCGCTAGGGGAGGACAATCAGCCCCAGCATTTT	CSALGEDNQPQHF
few	TRBV12-3/TRBV12-4	.	TRBJ2-1	TGTGCCAGCAGTTTAACAGGGACCTACAATGAGCAGTTCTTC	CASSLTGTYNEQFF
.	TRBV23-1	.	TRBJ2-7	TGCGCCAGCAGTCAATTTGGGGGCCCGCTACTCAGTGAGCAGTACTTC	CASSQFGGPLLSEQYF